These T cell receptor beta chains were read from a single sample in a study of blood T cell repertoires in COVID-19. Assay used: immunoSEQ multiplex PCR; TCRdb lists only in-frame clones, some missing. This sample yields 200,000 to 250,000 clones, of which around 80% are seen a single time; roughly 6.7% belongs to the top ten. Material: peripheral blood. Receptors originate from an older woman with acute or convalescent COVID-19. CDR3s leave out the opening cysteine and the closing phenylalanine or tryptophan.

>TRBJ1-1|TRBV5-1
ASSLSTGQGTEAF
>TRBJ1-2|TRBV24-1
ATSDEDTGYT
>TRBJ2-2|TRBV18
ASSPRTSGGSGELF
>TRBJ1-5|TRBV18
ASSPGSDGNQPQH
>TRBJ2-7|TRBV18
ASSPPLATYEQY
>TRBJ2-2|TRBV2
ASSSYPSTGELF
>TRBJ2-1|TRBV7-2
ASSLAFQMPGQGAGEQF
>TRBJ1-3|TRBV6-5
ASRRTASGNTIY
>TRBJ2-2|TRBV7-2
ASSSSSLAGYTGELF
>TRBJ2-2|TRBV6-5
ATQRGGTLGELF
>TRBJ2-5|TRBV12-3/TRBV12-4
ASRFGQETQY
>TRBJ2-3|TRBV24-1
ATSTETGSTDTQY
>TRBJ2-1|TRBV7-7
ASSLERGGLNEQF
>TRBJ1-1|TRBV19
ASSTGQPVMNTEAF
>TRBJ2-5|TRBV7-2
ASSQGLKETQY
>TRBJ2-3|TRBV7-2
ASSGRGTRDTQY
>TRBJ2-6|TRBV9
ASSVGLKGASGANVLT
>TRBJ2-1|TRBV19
ASSPLAGDLLYNEQF
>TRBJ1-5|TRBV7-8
ASSAWDSNSNQPQH
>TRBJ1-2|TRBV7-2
ASSLTSEAT
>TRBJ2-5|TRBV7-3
ASSLVAGHEETQY
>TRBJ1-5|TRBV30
AWKGTGGDPQH
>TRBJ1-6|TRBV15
ATSGQVNSPLH
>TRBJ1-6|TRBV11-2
ASSLRKPGQGVAPLH
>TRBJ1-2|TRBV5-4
ASSLAGVNGYT
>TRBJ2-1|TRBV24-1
ATSDSPGTGGDEQF
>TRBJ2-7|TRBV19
ASSAATSAYEQY
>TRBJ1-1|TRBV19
ASSTNRNTEAF
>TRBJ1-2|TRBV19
ASSYRAKYGYT
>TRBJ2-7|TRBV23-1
ASSLRGSCLY
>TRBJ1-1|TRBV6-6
ASSSPGAEAF
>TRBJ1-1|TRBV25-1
ASSDGTVVNTEAF
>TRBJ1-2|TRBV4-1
ASSQDSNRPDYGYT
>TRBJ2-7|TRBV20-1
SASPNPDEQY
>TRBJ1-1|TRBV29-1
SVKSLQGGTEAF
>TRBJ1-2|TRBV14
ASSQLAAGGDGYT
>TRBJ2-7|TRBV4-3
ASSQVLAGTDEQY
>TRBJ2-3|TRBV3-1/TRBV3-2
ASSHYRDSPTDTQY
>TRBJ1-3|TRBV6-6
ASSTPGQGKGNTIY
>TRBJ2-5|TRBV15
AISVKGETQY
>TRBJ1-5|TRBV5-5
ASSGRTGENQPQH
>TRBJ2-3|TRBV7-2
ASSLYIGGATDTQY
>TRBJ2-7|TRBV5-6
ASSFGVGMNDEQY
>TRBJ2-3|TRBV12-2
ASRLVGMGTADTQY
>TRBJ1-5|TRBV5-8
ASSFRFGTGGQPQH
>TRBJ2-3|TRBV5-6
ASSSWRGATDTQY
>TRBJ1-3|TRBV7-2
ASSLARGGGNTIY
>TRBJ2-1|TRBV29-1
SVWTSGGAGEF
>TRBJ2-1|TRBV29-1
SVDRTGFRMKNEQF
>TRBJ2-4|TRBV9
ASSVDSGQANIQY